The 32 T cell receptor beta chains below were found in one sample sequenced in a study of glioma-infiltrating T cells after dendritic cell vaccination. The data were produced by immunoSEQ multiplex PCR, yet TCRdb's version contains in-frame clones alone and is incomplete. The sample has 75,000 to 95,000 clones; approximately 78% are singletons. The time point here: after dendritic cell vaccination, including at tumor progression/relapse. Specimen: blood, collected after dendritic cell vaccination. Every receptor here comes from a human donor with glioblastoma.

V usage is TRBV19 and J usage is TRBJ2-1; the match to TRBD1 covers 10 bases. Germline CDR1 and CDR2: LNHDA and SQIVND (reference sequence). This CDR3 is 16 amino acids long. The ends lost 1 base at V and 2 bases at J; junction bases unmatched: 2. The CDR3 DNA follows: TGTGCCAGTAGTATAGGACAGGGGGCGACCTACAATGAGCAGTTCTTC. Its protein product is CASSIGQGATYNEQFF.

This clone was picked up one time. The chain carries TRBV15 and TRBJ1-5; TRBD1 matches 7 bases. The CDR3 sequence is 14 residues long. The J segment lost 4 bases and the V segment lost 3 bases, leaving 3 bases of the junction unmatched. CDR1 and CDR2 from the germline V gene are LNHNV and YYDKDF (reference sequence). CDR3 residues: CATSRGQINQPQHF. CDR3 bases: TGTGCCACCAGCAGGGGACAGATAAATCAGCCCCAGCATTTT.

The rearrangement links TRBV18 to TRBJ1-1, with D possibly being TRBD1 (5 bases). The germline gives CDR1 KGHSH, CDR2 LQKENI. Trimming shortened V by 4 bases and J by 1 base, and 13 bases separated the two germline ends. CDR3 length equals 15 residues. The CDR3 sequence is CASSRNLQGNTEAFF. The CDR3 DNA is TGTGCCAGCTCACGTAACCTTCAGGGGAACACTGAAGCTTTCTTT.

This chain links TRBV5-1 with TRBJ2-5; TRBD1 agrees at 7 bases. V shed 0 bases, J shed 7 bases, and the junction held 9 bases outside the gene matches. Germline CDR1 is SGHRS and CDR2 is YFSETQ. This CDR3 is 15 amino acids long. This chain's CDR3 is CASSLAWGQGVTQYF. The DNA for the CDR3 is TGCGCCAGCAGCTTGGCCTGGGGGCAGGGGGTGACCCAGTACTTC.

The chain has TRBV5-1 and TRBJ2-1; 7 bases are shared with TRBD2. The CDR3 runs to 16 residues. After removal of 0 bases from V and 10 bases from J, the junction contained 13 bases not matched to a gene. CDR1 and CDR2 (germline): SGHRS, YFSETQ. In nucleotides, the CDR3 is TGCGCCAGCAGCTTGGCCACGCGCACCGGGGAGGGAGAGCAGTTCTTC. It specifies CASSLATRTGEGEQFF. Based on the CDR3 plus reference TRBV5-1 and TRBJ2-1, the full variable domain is KAGVTQTPRYLIKTRGQQVTLSCSPISGHRSVSWYQQTPGQGLQFLFEYFSETQRNKGNFPGRFSGRQFSNSRSEMNVSTLELGDSALYLCASSLATRTGEGEQFFGPGTRLTVL.

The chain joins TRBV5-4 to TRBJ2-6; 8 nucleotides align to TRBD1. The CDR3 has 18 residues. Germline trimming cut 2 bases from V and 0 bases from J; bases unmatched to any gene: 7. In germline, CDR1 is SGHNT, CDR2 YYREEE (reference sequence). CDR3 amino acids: CASSFPGQVNSGANVLTF. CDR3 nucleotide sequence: TGTGCCAGCAGCTTCCCGGGACAGGTAAACTCTGGGGCCAACGTCCTGACTTTC.

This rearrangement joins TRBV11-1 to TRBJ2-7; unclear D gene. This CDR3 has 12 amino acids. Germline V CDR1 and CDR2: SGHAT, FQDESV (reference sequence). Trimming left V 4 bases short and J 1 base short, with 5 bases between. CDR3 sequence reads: CASSSRSYEQYF. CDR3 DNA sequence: TGTGCCAGCAGCTCGCGATCCTACGAGCAGTACTTC.

CDR3 bases: TGTGCCTGGGAAGGGGTCCGGACTGGCTACACCTTC. This gives the protein CAWEGVRTGYTF. The chain links TRBV30 to TRBJ1-2; possibly TRBD1 for D (5 bases). V shed 5 bases and J shed 7 bases, with 14 bases lying between them. The V gene's germline CDR1 is GTSNPN and CDR2 SVGIG (reference sequence). The CDR3 runs to 12 residues. Combining the CDR3 with reference TRBV30 and TRBJ1-2 gives the whole variable domain SQTIHQWPATLVQPVGSPLSLECTVEGTSNPNLYWYRQAAGRGLQLLFYSVGIGQISSEVPQNLSASRPQDRQFILSSKKLLLSDSGFYLCAWEGVRTGYTFGSGTRLTVV.

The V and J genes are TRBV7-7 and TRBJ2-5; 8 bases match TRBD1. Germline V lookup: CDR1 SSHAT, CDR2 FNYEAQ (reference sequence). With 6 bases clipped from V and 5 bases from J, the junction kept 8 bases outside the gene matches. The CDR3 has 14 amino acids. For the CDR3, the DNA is TGTGCCAGCAGTACGGGACAGGACCCGGAGACCCAGTACTTC. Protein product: CASSTGQDPETQYF.

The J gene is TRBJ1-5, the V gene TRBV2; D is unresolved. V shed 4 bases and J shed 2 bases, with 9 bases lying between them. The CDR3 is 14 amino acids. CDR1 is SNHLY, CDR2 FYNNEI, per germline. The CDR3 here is CASSVNLGNQPQHF. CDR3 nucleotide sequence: TGTGCCAGCAGTGTAAATCTTGGCAATCAGCCCCAGCATTTT.

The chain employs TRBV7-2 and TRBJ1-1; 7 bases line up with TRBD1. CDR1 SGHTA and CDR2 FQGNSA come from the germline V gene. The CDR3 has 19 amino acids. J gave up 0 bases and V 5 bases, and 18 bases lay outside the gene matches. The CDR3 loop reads CASSPQTGYYRNMNTEAFF. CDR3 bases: TGTGCCAGCAGCCCCCAGACAGGGTACTACCGTAACATGAACACTGAAGCTTTCTTT. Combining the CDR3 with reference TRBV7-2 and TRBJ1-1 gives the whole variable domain GAGVSQSPSNKVTEKGKDVELRCDPISGHTALYWYRQSLGQGLEFLIYFQGNSAPDKSGLPSDRFSAERTGGSVSTLTIQRTQQEDSAVYLCASSPQTGYYRNMNTEAFFGQGTRLTVV.

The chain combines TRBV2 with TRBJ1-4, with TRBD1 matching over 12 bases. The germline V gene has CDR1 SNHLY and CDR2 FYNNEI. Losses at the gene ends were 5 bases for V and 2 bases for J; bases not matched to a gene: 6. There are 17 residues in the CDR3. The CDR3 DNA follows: TGTGCCAGCAGTCCAGGGACAGGGGGCTTCACTAATGAAAAACTGTTTTTT. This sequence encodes CASSPGTGGFTNEKLFF. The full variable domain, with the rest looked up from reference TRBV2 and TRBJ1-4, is EPEVTQTPSHQVTQMGQEVILRCVPISNHLYFYWYRQILGQKVEFLVSFYNNEISEKSEIFDDQFSVERPDGSNFTLKIRSTKLEDSAMYFCASSPGTGGFTNEKLFFGSGTQLSVL.

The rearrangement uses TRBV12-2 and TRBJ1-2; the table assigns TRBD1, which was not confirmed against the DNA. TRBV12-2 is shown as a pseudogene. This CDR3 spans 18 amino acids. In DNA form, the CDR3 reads TGTGCAAGTCGCTTAGAGATATTGGCATCTTTCCCTAACTATGGCTACACCTTC. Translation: CASRLEILASFPNYGYTF.

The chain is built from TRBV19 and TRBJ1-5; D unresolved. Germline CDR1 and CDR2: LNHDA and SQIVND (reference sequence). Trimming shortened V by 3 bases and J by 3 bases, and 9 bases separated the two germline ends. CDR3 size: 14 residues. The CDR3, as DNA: TGTGCCAGTAGTATGGAACAGCTCAATCAGCCCCAGCATTTT. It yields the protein CASSMEQLNQPQHF.

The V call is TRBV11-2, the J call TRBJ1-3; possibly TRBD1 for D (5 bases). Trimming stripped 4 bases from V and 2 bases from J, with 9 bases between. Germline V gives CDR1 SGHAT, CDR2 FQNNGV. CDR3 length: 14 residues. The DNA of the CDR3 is TGTGCCAGCAGCTCAGGGTCACCTGGAAACACCATATATTTT. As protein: CASSSGSPGNTIYF.

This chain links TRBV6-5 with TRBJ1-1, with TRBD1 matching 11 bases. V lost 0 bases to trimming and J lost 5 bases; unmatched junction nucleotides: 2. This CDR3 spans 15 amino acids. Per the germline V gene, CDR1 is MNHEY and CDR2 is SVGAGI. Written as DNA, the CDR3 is TGTGCCAGCAGTTACTCGGGGACAGGGGGTACTGAAGCTTTCTTT. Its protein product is CASSYSGTGGTEAFF.

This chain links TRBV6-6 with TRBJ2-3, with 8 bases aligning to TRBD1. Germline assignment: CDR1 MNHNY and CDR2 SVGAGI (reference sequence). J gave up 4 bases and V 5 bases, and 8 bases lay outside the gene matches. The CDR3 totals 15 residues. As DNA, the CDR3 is TGTGCCAGCAGTAAGCCGGACAGGGCCGCAGATACGCAGTATTTT. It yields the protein CASSKPDRAADTQYF.

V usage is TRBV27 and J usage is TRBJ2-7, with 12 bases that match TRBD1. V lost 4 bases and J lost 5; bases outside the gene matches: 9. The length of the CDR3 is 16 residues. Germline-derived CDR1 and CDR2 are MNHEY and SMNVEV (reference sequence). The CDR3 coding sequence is TGTGCCAGCAGTTCCGGGACAGGGGGCGCGAGGGACGAGCAGTACTTC. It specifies CASSSGTGGARDEQYF.

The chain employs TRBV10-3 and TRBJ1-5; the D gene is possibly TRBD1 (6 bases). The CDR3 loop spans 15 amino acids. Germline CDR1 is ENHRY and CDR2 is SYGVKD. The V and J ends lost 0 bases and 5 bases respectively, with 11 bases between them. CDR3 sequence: CAISESNRVDQPQHF. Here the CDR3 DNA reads TGTGCCATCAGTGAGTCGAACAGGGTAGATCAGCCCCAGCATTTT.

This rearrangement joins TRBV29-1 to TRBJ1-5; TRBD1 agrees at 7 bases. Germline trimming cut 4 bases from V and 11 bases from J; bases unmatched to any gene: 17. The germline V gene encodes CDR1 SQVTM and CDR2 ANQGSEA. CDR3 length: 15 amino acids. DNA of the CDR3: TGCAGCGTTGTAGATCCCGGGACAGAGCAATCAGCCCAGCATTTT. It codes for CSVVDPGTEQSAQHF. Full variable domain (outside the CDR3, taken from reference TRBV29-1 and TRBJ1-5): SAVISQKPSRDICQRGTSLTIQCQVDSQVTMMFWYRQQPGQSLTLIATANQGSEATYESGFVIDKFPISRPNLTFSTLTVSNMSPEDSSIYLCSVVDPGTEQSAQHFGDGTRLSIL.

CDR3 bases: TGTGCCAGCAGCGTAAATAGTGGTCTCTCTGGAAACACCATATATTTT. Protein product: CASSVNSGLSGNTIYF. This chain joins TRBV9 and TRBJ1-3; D uncertain. The CDR3 is 16 residues long. Germline values: CDR1 SGDLS, CDR2 YYNGEE. V was cut by 1 base and J by 0 bases, with 11 bases left in between.

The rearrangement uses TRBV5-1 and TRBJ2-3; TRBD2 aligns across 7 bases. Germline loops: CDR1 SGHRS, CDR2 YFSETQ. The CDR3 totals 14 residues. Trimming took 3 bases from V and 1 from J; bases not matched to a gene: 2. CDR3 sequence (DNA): TGCGCCAGCAGCTCGGGGGGTGGCACAGATACGCAGTATTTT. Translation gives CASSSGGGTDTQYF.

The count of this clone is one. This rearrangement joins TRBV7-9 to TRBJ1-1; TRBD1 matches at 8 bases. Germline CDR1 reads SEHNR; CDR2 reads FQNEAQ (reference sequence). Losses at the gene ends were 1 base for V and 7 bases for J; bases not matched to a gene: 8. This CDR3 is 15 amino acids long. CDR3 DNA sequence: TGTGCCAGCAGCTTAGTATTAGACAGGGGCGGTGAAGCTTTCTTT. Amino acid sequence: CASSLVLDRGGEAFF. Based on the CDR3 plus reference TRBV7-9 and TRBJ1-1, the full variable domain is DTGVSQNPRHKITKRGQNVTFRCDPISEHNRLYWYRQTLGQGPEFLTYFQNEAQLEKSRLLSDRFSAERPKGSFSTLEIQRTEQGDSAMYLCASSLVLDRGGEAFFGQGTRLTVV.

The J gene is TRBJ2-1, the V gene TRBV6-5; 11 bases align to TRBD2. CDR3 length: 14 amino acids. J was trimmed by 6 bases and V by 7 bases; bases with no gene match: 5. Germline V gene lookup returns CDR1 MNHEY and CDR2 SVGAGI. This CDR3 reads CASNRLAGTNEQFF. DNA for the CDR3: TGTGCCAGCAATCGACTAGCGGGGACCAATGAGCAGTTCTTC.

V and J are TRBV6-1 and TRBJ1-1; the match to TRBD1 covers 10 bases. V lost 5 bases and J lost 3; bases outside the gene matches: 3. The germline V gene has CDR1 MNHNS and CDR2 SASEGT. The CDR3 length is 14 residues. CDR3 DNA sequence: TGTGCCAGCAGTCGACAGGGGGCTGACACTGAAGCTTTCTTT. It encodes CASSRQGADTEAFF.

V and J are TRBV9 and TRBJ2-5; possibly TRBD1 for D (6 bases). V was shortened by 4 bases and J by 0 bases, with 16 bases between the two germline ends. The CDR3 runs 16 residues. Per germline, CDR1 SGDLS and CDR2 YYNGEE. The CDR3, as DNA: TGTGCCAGCAGCACCAACGCAGGGGCCTACCAAGAGACCCAGTACTTC. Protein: CASSTNAGAYQETQYF.

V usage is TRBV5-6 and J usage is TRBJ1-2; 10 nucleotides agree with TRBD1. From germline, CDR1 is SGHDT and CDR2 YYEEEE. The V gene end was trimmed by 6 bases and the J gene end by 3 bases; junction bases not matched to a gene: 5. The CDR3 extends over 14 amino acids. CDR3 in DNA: TGTGCCAGCACAAGGGACAGGGGAGACTATGGCTACACCTTC. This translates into CASTRDRGDYGYTF.

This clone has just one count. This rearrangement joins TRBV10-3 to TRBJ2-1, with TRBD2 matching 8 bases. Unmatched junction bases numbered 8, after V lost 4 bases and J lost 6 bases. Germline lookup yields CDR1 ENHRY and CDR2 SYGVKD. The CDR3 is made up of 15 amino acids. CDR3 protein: CAISGQAGGPNEQFF. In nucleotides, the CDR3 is TGTGCCATCAGTGGCCAGGCGGGGGGCCCCAATGAGCAGTTCTTC.

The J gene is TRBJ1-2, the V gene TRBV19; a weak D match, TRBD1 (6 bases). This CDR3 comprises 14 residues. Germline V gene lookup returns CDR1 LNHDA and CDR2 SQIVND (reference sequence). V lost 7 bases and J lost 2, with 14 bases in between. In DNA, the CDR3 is TGTGCCAGTATACAACCAGGGGTGAACTATGGCTACACCTTC. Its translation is CASIQPGVNYGYTF.

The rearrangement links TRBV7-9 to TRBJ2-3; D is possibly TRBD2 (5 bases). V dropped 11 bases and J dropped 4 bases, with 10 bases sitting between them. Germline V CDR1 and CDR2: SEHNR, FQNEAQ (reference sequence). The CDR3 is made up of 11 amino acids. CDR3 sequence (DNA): TGTGCCGGCTCGCGGGCAGATACGCAGTATTTT. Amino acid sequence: CAGSRADTQYF.

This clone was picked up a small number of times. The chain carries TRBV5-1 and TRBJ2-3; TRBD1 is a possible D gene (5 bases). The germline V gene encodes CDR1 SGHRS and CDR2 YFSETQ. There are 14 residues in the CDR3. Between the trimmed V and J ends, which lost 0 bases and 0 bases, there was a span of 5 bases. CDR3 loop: CASSLGQSTDTQYF. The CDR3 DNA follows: TGCGCCAGCAGCTTGGGACAGAGCACAGATACGCAGTATTTT.

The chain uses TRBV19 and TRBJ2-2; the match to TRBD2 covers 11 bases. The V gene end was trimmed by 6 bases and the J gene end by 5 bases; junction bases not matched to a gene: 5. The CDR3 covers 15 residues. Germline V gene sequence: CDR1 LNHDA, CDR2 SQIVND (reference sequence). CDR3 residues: CASSLAGGGTGELFF. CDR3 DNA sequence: TGTGCCAGTAGCCTAGCGGGAGGAGGGACCGGGGAGCTGTTTTTT.